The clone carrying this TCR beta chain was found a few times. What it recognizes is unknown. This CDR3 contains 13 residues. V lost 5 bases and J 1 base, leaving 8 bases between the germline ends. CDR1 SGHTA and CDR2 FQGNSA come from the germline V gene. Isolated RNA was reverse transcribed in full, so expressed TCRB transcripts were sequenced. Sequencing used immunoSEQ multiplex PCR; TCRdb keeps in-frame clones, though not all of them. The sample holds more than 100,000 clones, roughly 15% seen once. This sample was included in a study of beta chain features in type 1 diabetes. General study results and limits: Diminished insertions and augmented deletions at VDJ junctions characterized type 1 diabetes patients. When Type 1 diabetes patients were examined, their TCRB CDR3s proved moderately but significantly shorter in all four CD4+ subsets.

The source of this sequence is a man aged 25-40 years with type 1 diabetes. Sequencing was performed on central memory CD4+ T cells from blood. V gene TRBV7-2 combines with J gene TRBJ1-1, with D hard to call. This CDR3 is CASSAETNTEAFF. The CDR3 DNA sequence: TGTGCCAGCAGCGCCGAGACGAACACTGAAGCTTTCTTT.